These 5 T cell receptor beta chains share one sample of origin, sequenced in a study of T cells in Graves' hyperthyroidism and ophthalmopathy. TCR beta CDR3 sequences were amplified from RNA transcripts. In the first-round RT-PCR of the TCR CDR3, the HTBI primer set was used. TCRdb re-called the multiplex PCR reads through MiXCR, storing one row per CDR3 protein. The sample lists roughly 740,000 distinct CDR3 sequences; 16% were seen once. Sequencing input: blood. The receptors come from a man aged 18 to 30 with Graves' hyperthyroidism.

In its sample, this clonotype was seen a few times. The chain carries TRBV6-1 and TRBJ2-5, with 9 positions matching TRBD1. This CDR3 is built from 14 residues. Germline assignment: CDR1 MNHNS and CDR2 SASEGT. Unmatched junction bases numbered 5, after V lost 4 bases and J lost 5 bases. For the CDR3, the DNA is TGTGCCAGCAGTGCGGACAGGGGCGGGGAGACCCAGTACTTC. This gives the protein CASSADRGGETQYF.

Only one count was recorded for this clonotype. CDR3 nucleotide sequence: TGTGCCAGCAGCGTAGACGGGAATGCCTACAATGAGCAGTTCTTC. Its translation: CASSVDGNAYNEQFF. The chain couples TRBV9 to TRBJ2-1; perhaps TRBD2 as D (5 bases). This CDR3 region has 15 residues. The germline gives CDR1 SGDLS, CDR2 YYNGEE. The germline V and J ends were trimmed by 0 bases and 2 bases, with 9 bases remaining between them.

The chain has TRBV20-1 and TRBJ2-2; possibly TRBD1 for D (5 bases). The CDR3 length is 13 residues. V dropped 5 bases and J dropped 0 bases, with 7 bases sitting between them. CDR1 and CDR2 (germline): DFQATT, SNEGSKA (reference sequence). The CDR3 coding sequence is TGCAGTGCTCTGACAGCGAACACCGGGGAGCTGTTTTTT. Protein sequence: CSALTANTGELFF.

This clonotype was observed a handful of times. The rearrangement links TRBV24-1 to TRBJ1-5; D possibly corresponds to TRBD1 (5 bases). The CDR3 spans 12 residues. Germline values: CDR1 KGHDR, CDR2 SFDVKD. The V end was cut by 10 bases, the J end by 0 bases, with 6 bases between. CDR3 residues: CATGDSNQPQHF. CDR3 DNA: TGTGCCACAGGGGATAGCAATCAGCCCCAGCATTTT.

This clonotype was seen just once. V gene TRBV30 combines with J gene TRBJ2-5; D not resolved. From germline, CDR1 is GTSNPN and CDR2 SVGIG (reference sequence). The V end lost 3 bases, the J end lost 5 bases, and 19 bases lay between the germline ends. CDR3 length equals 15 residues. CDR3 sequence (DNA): TGTGCCTGGAGGACCGGTTACGAGCTGCGGGAGACCCAGTACTTC. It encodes CAWRTGYELRETQYF.